These T cell receptor beta chains were read from a single sample in a study of T cells in Graves' hyperthyroidism and ophthalmopathy. TCRdb processed the multiplex PCR reads anew with MiXCR; each CDR3 protein has one entry. The table lists fewer than 400,000 distinct CDR3 sequences, about 14% of them singletons. Sample: blood. The receptor source for this set is a middle-aged man with Graves' ophthalmopathy. Both conserved end residues are trimmed from each CDR3.

v_gene | CDR3aa
TRBV5-4 | ASSSRTYSTDTQY
TRBV9 | ASSQVDRGNYGYT
TRBV5-1 | ASSSRLGSWRESTHEQF
TRBV10-2 | ASSMSGTYNEQF
TRBV30 | AWRRGDSANTGELF
TRBV3-1 | ASSQPPGPEQY
TRBV24-1 | ATSESDYGYT
TRBV6-5 | ASSYSEQIYNSPLH
TRBV27 | ASSFKGAGELF
TRBV5-1 | ASSWLSGGEQY
TRBV9 | ASSVGTLQETQY
TRBV7-2 | ASSLERRDSKQF
TRBV11-2 | ASSLNSGSSNEQF
TRBV5-1 | ASSLRSRTGAF
TRBV20-1 | SALTATGSNYGYT
TRBV3-1 | ASSQDSGGSTDTQY
TRBV5-5 | ASGGTGGFYEQY
TRBV20-1 | SATLSGVPSTDTQY
TRBV6-5 | ASSVRGRRSGANVLT
TRBV7-6 | ASSAGYSTEAF
TRBV3-1 | ASSQVISGEQY
TRBV19 | ASSKVGRTWAGSYEQY
TRBV18 | ASSPPSGGTYNEQF
TRBV6-1 | ASSEVLRDSPLH
TRBV29-1 | SVDLIGTDTQY
TRBV28 | ASSTGGLSYEQY
TRBV12-3/TRBV12-4 | ASSFGAAGDEQY
TRBV10-3 | AISGGNTIY
TRBV27 | ASSLMKLAGGIEQF
TRBV24-1 | ATSDADRDHTGELF
TRBV7-2 | ASSFGKQGLRTNYGYT
TRBV7-9 | ASSPRTSGVYNEQF
TRBV6-5 | ASSYSFAGNTIY
TRBV19 | ASSIDTGHHTNYGYT
TRBV20-1 | SAGATGTNQPQH
TRBV6-2/TRBV6-3 | ASSGGQTSSYEQY
TRBV12-3/TRBV12-4 | ASSPTHDRTPLH
TRBV7-8 | ASSLRGPIMRNEQF
TRBV6-1 | ASSFLGVPSYEQY
TRBV7-9 | ASSRPGANTGELF
TRBV5-1 | ASSLSGVRGKGREQY
TRBV11-2 | ASSLSVTYNEQF
TRBV28 | ASSPPGTTKSYEQY
TRBV20-1 | SARWRTSYNEQF
TRBV20-1 | SARVQGELF
TRBV20-1 | SVHLAGNEQF
TRBV11-3 | ASSRSSGRTDTQY